A selection of T cell receptor beta chains follows, all from one sample in a study of cytomegalovirus exposure and HLA in healthy donors. TCRdb's copy holds only in-frame clones and misses some; the assay was immunoSEQ multiplex PCR. The table records over 150,000 clones, 80% of them present only once. Sequences were obtained from PBMCs. All receptors derive from a young man in good health and CMV-seronegative. Each CDR3 is given with its conserved first and last residue. Fields, in order: D gene, J gene, V gene, CDR3 length, clone size, CDR3 protein, CDR3 DNA. D genes are given only for firm matches. Some rows have no size entry. The others give once, few or many, or a class for an expanded clone.

d_call: -
j_call: TRBJ1-1
v_call: TRBV7-3
cdr3_length: 14
clone_size: -
cdr3_aa: CASSLREGTTEAFF
cdr3_nt: TGTGCCAGCAGCCTAAGGGAGGGCACCACTGAAGCTTTCTTT

d_call: -
j_call: TRBJ1-3
v_call: TRBV20-1
cdr3_length: 11
clone_size: once
cdr3_aa: CSASEKHTIYF
cdr3_nt: TGCAGTGCAAGCGAAAAGCACACCATATATTTT

d_call: TRBD2
j_call: TRBJ2-3
v_call: TRBV28
cdr3_length: 15
clone_size: -
cdr3_aa: CASSSSGSRTDTQYF
cdr3_nt: TGTGCCAGCAGTTCTAGCGGGAGCAGGACAGATACGCAGTATTTT

d_call: TRBD1
j_call: TRBJ2-5
v_call: TRBV6-1
cdr3_length: 16
clone_size: -
cdr3_aa: CASSERPGQGQETQYF
cdr3_nt: TGTGCCAGCAGTGAAAGGCCGGGACAGGGCCAAGAGACCCAGTACTTC

d_call: TRBD2
j_call: TRBJ2-7
v_call: TRBV11-1
cdr3_length: 16
clone_size: -
cdr3_aa: CASSFLTSGGFHEQYF
cdr3_nt: TGTGCCAGCAGCTTCCTTACTAGCGGGGGTTTTCACGAGCAGTACTTC

d_call: TRBD1
j_call: TRBJ2-7
v_call: TRBV28
cdr3_length: 14
clone_size: -
cdr3_aa: CASSKTGWLGEQYF
cdr3_nt: TGTGCCAGCTCCAAGACAGGGTGGCTGGGCGAGCAGTACTTC

d_call: -
j_call: TRBJ1-2
v_call: TRBV7-9
cdr3_length: 18
clone_size: -
cdr3_aa: CASSLAGRLADRFYGYTF
cdr3_nt: TGTGCCAGCAGCTTAGCGGGCCGTCTAGCTGACAGGTTCTATGGCTACACCTTC

d_call: TRBD1
j_call: TRBJ1-2
v_call: TRBV30
cdr3_length: 12
clone_size: -
cdr3_aa: CACPTGGYGYTF
cdr3_nt: TGTGCCTGTCCGACAGGGGGCTATGGCTACACCTTC

d_call: -
j_call: TRBJ2-2
v_call: TRBV5-1
cdr3_length: 17
clone_size: -
cdr3_aa: CASSPRTGPGNTGELFF
cdr3_nt: TGCGCCAGCAGCCCCCGAACAGGTCCTGGGAACACCGGGGAGCTGTTTTTT

d_call: -
j_call: TRBJ1-4
v_call: TRBV15
cdr3_length: 18
clone_size: -
cdr3_aa: CATSRDYETSATNEKLFF
cdr3_nt: TGTGCCACCAGCAGAGATTATGAAACAAGTGCAACTAATGAAAAACTGTTTTTT

d_call: TRBD1
j_call: TRBJ1-2
v_call: TRBV18
cdr3_length: 19
clone_size: -
cdr3_aa: CASSPGPGTARSNNYGYTF
cdr3_nt: TGTGCCAGCTCACCAGGCCCGGGGACAGCGCGTTCCAATAACTATGGCTACACCTTC

d_call: TRBD2
j_call: TRBJ2-7
v_call: TRBV5-1
cdr3_length: 15
clone_size: -
cdr3_aa: CASSPGGGGPGEQYF
cdr3_nt: TGCGCCAGCAGCCCGGGGGGGGGAGGGCCGGGGGAGCAGTACTTC

d_call: -
j_call: TRBJ2-5
v_call: TRBV4-1
cdr3_length: 12
clone_size: -
cdr3_aa: CASSQDEQTQYF
cdr3_nt: TGCGCCAGCAGCCAAGATGAGCAGACCCAGTACTTC

d_call: TRBD2
j_call: TRBJ2-7
v_call: TRBV4-1
cdr3_length: 15
clone_size: -
cdr3_aa: CASSPLGREVGEQYF
cdr3_nt: TGCGCCAGCAGCCCCCTGGGACGGGAGGTCGGCGAGCAGTACTTC

d_call: -
j_call: TRBJ2-7
v_call: TRBV7-7
cdr3_length: 15
clone_size: -
cdr3_aa: CASSLGSTGRGEQYF
cdr3_nt: TGTGCCAGCAGCTTAGGATCTACAGGGCGGGGGGAGCAGTACTTC

d_call: -
j_call: TRBJ1-1
v_call: TRBV5-4
cdr3_length: 14
clone_size: -
cdr3_aa: CASSFGGVSTEAFF
cdr3_nt: TGTGCCAGCAGCTTTGGGGGGGTGAGCACTGAAGCTTTCTTT

d_call: -
j_call: TRBJ1-3
v_call: TRBV30
cdr3_length: 15
clone_size: -
cdr3_aa: CAWSTGAISGNTIYF
cdr3_nt: TGTGCCTGGTCGACAGGCGCCATCTCTGGAAACACCATATATTTT

d_call: TRBD1
j_call: TRBJ1-4
v_call: TRBV28
cdr3_length: 18
clone_size: -
cdr3_aa: CASSQWLGQSATNEKLFF
cdr3_nt: TGTGCCAGCAGTCAGTGGTTGGGACAGAGTGCAACTAATGAAAAACTGTTTTTT

d_call: -
j_call: TRBJ2-2
v_call: TRBV18
cdr3_length: 17
clone_size: -
cdr3_aa: CASSPSGRAPNTGELFF
cdr3_nt: TGTGCCAGCTCACCATCGGGCAGGGCTCCGAACACCGGGGAGCTGTTTTTT

d_call: -
j_call: TRBJ1-2
v_call: TRBV30
cdr3_length: 13
clone_size: -
cdr3_aa: CAWLQGHNHGYTF
cdr3_nt: TGTGCCTGGTTACAGGGCCACAACCATGGCTACACCTTC

d_call: TRBD2
j_call: TRBJ2-2
v_call: TRBV19
cdr3_length: 18
clone_size: few
cdr3_aa: CASSNSGGTFANTGELFF
cdr3_nt: TGTGCCAGTAGTAACAGCGGGGGGACTTTCGCGAACACCGGGGAGCTGTTTTTT

d_call: -
j_call: TRBJ2-3
v_call: TRBV7-6
cdr3_length: 14
clone_size: -
cdr3_aa: CASSQEQGRDTQYF
cdr3_nt: TGTGCCAGCAGCCAAGAACAGGGACGAGATACGCAGTATTTT

d_call: -
j_call: TRBJ1-2
v_call: TRBV15
cdr3_length: 19
clone_size: -
cdr3_aa: CATSRDIDAGSAFNYGYTF
cdr3_nt: TGTGCCACCAGCAGAGATATTGACGCGGGTTCCGCCTTTAACTATGGCTACACCTTC

d_call: -
j_call: TRBJ1-6
v_call: TRBV6-6
cdr3_length: 16
clone_size: -
cdr3_aa: CASNFRGAVYNSPLHF
cdr3_nt: TGTGCCAGCAATTTCAGGGGCGCGGTATATAATTCACCCCTCCACTTT

d_call: -
j_call: TRBJ2-5
v_call: TRBV2
cdr3_length: 22
clone_size: -
cdr3_aa: CASKTSQQGSEERPSYKFAQYF
cdr3_nt: TGTGCCAGCAAAACTTCACAACAGGGTTCTGAAGAGAGGCCCAGTTACAAATTCGCCCAGTACTTC

d_call: -
j_call: TRBJ2-5
v_call: TRBV27
cdr3_length: 13
clone_size: -
cdr3_aa: CASSLQGVETQYF
cdr3_nt: TGTGCCAGCAGTTTACAGGGTGTTGAGACCCAGTACTTC

d_call: TRBD2
j_call: TRBJ2-1
v_call: TRBV4-2
cdr3_length: 16
clone_size: -
cdr3_aa: CASSQEAGPPYNEQFF
cdr3_nt: TGTGCCAGCAGCCAAGAAGCGGGACCCCCCTACAATGAGCAGTTCTTC

d_call: TRBD1
j_call: TRBJ1-1
v_call: TRBV15
cdr3_length: 18
clone_size: once
cdr3_aa: CATSREGRTGIMNTEAFF
cdr3_nt: TGTGCCACCAGCAGAGAGGGGAGGACAGGGATTATGAACACTGAAGCTTTCTTT

d_call: -
j_call: TRBJ1-1
v_call: TRBV9
cdr3_length: 13
clone_size: -
cdr3_aa: CASSASSNTEAFF
cdr3_nt: TGTGCCAGCAGCGCGAGCTCGAACACTGAAGCTTTCTTT

d_call: TRBD2
j_call: TRBJ2-7
v_call: TRBV30
cdr3_length: 13
clone_size: once
cdr3_aa: CAWSRGGSYEQYF
cdr3_nt: TGTGCCTGGAGTCGGGGGGGCTCCTACGAGCAGTACTTC

d_call: -
j_call: TRBJ1-4
v_call: TRBV2
cdr3_length: 11
clone_size: -
cdr3_aa: CASRVSEKLFF
cdr3_nt: TGTGCCAGCAGGGTCAGTGAAAAACTGTTTTTT

d_call: -
j_call: TRBJ2-7
v_call: TRBV28
cdr3_length: 13
clone_size: -
cdr3_aa: CASTPLPPYEQYF
cdr3_nt: TGTGCCAGCACTCCTCTACCCCCCTACGAGCAGTACTTC

d_call: -
j_call: TRBJ2-7
v_call: TRBV27
cdr3_length: 13
clone_size: -
cdr3_aa: CASSLGAIYEQYF
cdr3_nt: TGTGCCAGCAGTTTGGGGGCTATCTACGAGCAGTACTTC

d_call: -
j_call: TRBJ2-7
v_call: TRBV7-5
cdr3_length: 16
clone_size: -
cdr3_aa: CVRSLQRGPHFGEQYF
cdr3_nt: TGTGTCAGAAGCTTACAGCGGGGGCCCCATTTTGGAGAGCAGTACTTC

d_call: TRBD2
j_call: TRBJ2-7
v_call: TRBV27
cdr3_length: 15
clone_size: -
cdr3_aa: CASSYAGVTSYEQYF
cdr3_nt: TGTGCCAGCAGTTATGCGGGAGTGACCTCCTACGAGCAGTACTTC

d_call: -
j_call: TRBJ2-7
v_call: TRBV28
cdr3_length: 15
clone_size: -
cdr3_aa: CASSLGHTTTYEQYF
cdr3_nt: TGTGCCAGCAGTTTGGGACACACCACCACCTACGAGCAGTACTTC

d_call: TRBD1
j_call: TRBJ1-1
v_call: TRBV5-1
cdr3_length: 15
clone_size: -
cdr3_aa: CASSRPGTGAHEAFF
cdr3_nt: TGCGCCAGCAGCCGTCCCGGGACAGGGGCCCATGAAGCTTTCTTT

d_call: TRBD1
j_call: TRBJ2-7
v_call: TRBV28
cdr3_length: 14
clone_size: few
cdr3_aa: CASSLRDRVYEQYF
cdr3_nt: TGTGCCAGCAGTCTCCGGGACAGGGTCTACGAGCAGTACTTC

d_call: TRBD1
j_call: TRBJ2-1
v_call: TRBV27
cdr3_length: 20
clone_size: -
cdr3_aa: CASTIRGGQGGTLHYNEQFF
cdr3_nt: TGTGCCAGCACCATCCGGGGAGGACAGGGGGGGACATTACACTACAATGAGCAGTTCTTC

d_call: TRBD1
j_call: TRBJ1-5
v_call: TRBV2
cdr3_length: 16
clone_size: few
cdr3_aa: CASSAEGTAVNQPQHF
cdr3_nt: TGTGCCAGCAGTGCCGAGGGGACAGCCGTCAATCAGCCCCAGCATTTT

d_call: -
j_call: TRBJ2-7
v_call: TRBV19
cdr3_length: 14
clone_size: -
cdr3_aa: CASIWGDPPLEQYF
cdr3_nt: TGTGCCAGTATCTGGGGGGACCCACCGTTGGAGCAGTACTTC

d_call: TRBD1
j_call: TRBJ1-5
v_call: TRBV30
cdr3_length: 14
clone_size: once
cdr3_aa: CAWSGLTGGQPQHF
cdr3_nt: TGTGCCTGGAGTGGTCTTACAGGGGGTCAGCCCCAGCATTTT

d_call: TRBD2
j_call: TRBJ2-3
v_call: TRBV28
cdr3_length: 15
clone_size: -
cdr3_aa: CASSFTAGVGDTQYF
cdr3_nt: TGTGCCAGCAGTTTCACAGCGGGGGTGGGAGATACGCAGTATTTT

d_call: -
j_call: TRBJ2-1
v_call: TRBV7-9
cdr3_length: 15
clone_size: -
cdr3_aa: CASSTDSTSYNEQFF
cdr3_nt: TGTGCCAGCAGCACGGACAGTACGAGTTACAATGAGCAGTTCTTC

d_call: -
j_call: TRBJ2-3
v_call: TRBV28
cdr3_length: 14
clone_size: -
cdr3_aa: CASSSLLSTDTQYF
cdr3_nt: TGTGCCAGCAGTTCCCTCCTTAGCACAGATACGCAGTATTTT

d_call: -
j_call: TRBJ2-7
v_call: TRBV30
cdr3_length: 13
clone_size: -
cdr3_aa: CAWSVAVADEQYF
cdr3_nt: TGTGCCTGGAGTGTTGCGGTGGCCGACGAGCAGTACTTC

d_call: -
j_call: TRBJ2-7
v_call: TRBV5-6
cdr3_length: 16
clone_size: -
cdr3_aa: CASSLAGGDLTYEQYF
cdr3_nt: TGTGCCAGCAGCTTGGCCGGAGGTGACCTGACCTACGAGCAGTACTTC

d_call: TRBD1
j_call: TRBJ1-2
v_call: TRBV7-2
cdr3_length: 14
clone_size: -
cdr3_aa: CASSLGTVNYGYTF
cdr3_nt: TGTGCCAGCAGCTTGGGGACAGTGAACTATGGCTACACCTTC

d_call: -
j_call: TRBJ2-7
v_call: TRBV11-2
cdr3_length: 14
clone_size: once
cdr3_aa: CASSAVDSRYEQYF
cdr3_nt: TGTGCCAGCAGCGCGGTGGACAGTCGCTACGAGCAGTACTTC

d_call: TRBD2
j_call: TRBJ2-1
v_call: TRBV13
cdr3_length: 16
clone_size: -
cdr3_aa: CASTFGGGDSYNEQFF
cdr3_nt: TGTGCCAGCACCTTTGGGGGAGGGGACTCCTACAATGAGCAGTTCTTC

d_call: TRBD1
j_call: TRBJ2-7
v_call: TRBV27
cdr3_length: 14
clone_size: few
cdr3_aa: CASSLQGASYEQYF
cdr3_nt: TGTGCCAGCAGTCTCCAGGGGGCTTCCTACGAGCAGTACTTC

d_call: TRBD2
j_call: TRBJ2-1
v_call: TRBV5-1
cdr3_length: 18
clone_size: -
cdr3_aa: CASSPGLAGAPVYNEQFF
cdr3_nt: TGCGCCAGCAGCCCGGGACTAGCGGGAGCCCCCGTCTACAATGAGCAGTTCTTC

d_call: TRBD1
j_call: TRBJ2-7
v_call: TRBV5-1
cdr3_length: 15
clone_size: -
cdr3_aa: CASSLLGQGALEQYF
cdr3_nt: TGCGCCAGCAGCTTGCTGGGACAGGGGGCTCTCGAGCAGTACTTC

d_call: -
j_call: TRBJ2-4
v_call: TRBV6-1
cdr3_length: 13
clone_size: -
cdr3_aa: CASSEVTSNIQYF
cdr3_nt: TGTGCCAGCAGTGAAGTTACATCAAACATTCAGTACTTC